This T cell receptor (beta chain) was observed in a study of beta chain features in type 1 diabetes. Study-level findings and limits: Researchers reported that naive, central memory and Treg TCRB repertoires appeared more similar in patients than in healthy donors.

Of note for this clone: The target antigen is unknown.

J lost 2 bases, V lost 5 bases, and 7 bases had no gene match. Germline V lookup: CDR1 ENHRY, CDR2 SYGVKD. The CDR3 runs 15 residues. The entirety of the isolated RNA underwent reverse transcription, so expressed TCRB transcripts were sequenced. TCRdb's table, derived via immunoSEQ multiplex PCR, lists solely in-frame clones and lacks some. Of fewer than 350,000 clones in the sample, approximately 8% were seen once. The receptor comes from a woman aged 18-29 years in good health. The material sequenced was central memory CD4+ T cells from blood. The chain is built from TRBV10-3 and TRBJ2-3, with 7 bases fitting TRBD1. The chain's CDR3 is CAISNRGPPTDTQYF. CDR3 in DNA: TGTGCCATCAGTAACAGGGGCCCCCCCACAGATACGCAGTATTTT.